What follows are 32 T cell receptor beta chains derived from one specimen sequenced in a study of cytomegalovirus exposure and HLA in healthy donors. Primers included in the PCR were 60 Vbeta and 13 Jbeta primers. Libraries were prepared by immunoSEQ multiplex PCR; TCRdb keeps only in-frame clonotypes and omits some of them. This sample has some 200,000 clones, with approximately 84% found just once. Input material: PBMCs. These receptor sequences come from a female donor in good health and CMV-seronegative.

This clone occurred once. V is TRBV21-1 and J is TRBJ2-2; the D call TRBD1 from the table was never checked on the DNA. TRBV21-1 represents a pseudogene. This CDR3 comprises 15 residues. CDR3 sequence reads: CASSKEGTAVGELFF. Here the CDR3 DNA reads TGTGCCAGCAGCAAAGAGGGGACAGCTGTCGGGGAGCTGTTTTTT.

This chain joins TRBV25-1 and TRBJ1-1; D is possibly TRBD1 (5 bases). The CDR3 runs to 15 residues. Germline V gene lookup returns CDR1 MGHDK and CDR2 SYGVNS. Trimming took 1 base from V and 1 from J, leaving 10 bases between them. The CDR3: CASSEWSGGNTEAFF. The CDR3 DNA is TGTGCCAGCAGTGAATGGTCCGGGGGGAACACTGAAGCTTTCTTT.

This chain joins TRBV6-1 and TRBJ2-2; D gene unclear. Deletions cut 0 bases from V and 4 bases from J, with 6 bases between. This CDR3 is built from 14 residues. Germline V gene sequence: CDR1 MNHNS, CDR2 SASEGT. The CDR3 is CASSEAQVTGELFF. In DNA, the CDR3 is TGTGCCAGCAGTGAAGCGCAGGTCACCGGGGAGCTGTTTTTT.

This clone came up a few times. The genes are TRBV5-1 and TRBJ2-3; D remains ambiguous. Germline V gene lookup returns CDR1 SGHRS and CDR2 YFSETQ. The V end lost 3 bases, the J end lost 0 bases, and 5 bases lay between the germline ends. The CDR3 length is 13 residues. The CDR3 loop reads CASSYSSTDTQYF. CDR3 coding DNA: TGCGCCAGCAGCTATTCTAGCACAGATACGCAGTATTTT.

The CDR3 region has the DNA TGTGCCATCAGTGATTGGGAGGGGGGGAACACTGAAGCTTTCTTT. As protein: CAISDWEGGNTEAFF. V and J are TRBV10-3 and TRBJ1-1; tentatively, D is TRBD1 (6 bases). This CDR3 spans 15 amino acids. Trimming stripped 3 bases from V and 1 base from J, with 12 bases between. Per germline, CDR1 ENHRY and CDR2 SYGVKD.

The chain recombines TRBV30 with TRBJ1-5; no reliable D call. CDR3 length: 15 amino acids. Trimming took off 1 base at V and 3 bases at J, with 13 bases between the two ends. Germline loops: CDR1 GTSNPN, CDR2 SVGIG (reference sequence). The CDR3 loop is CAWSAGRPNNQPQHF. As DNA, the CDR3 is TGTGCCTGGAGTGCAGGCAGGCCCAACAATCAGCCCCAGCATTTT.

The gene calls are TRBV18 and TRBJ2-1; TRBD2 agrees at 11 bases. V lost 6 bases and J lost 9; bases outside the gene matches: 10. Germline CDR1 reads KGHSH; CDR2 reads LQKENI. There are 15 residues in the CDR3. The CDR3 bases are TGTGCCAGCTCTCCCCGGACTAGCGGGTTCAGTGAGCAGTTCTTC. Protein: CASSPRTSGFSEQFF.

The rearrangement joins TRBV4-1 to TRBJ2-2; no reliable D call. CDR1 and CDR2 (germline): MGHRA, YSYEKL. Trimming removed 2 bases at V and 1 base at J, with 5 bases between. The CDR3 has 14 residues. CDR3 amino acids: CASSQTENTGELFF. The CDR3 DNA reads TGCGCCAGCAGCCAAACTGAGAACACCGGGGAGCTGTTTTTT.

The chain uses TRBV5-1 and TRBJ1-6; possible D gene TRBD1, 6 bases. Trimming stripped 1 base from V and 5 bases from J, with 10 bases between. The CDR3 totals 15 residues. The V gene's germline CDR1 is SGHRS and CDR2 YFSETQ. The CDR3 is CASSLQTGHNSPLHF. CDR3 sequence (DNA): TGCGCCAGCAGCTTGCAGACAGGTCATAATTCACCCCTCCACTTT.

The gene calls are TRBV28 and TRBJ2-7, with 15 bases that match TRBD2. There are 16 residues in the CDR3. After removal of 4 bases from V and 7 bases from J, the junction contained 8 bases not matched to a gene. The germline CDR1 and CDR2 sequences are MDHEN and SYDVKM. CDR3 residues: CASSSPGGTSGREQYF. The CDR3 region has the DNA TGTGCCAGCAGTTCCCCGGGGGGGACTAGCGGGAGGGAGCAGTACTTC.

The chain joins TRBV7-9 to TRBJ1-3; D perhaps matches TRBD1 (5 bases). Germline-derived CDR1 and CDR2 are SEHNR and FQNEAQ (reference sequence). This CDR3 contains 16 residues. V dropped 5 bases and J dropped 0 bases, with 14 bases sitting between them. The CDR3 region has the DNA TGTGCCAGCAGCGCCACGACAGTGCTCTCTGGAAACACCATATATTTT. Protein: CASSATTVLSGNTIYF. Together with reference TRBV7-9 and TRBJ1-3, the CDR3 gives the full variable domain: DTGVSQNPRHKITKRGQNVTFRCDPISEHNRLYWYRQTLGQGPEFLTYFQNEAQLEKSRLLSDRFSAERPKGSFSTLEIQRTEQGDSAMYLCASSATTVLSGNTIYFGEGSWLTVV.

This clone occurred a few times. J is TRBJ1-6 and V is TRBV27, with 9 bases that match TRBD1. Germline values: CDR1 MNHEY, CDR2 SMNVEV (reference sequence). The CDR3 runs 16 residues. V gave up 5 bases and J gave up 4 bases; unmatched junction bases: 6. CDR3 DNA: TGTGCCAGCAGTCTCACCGGGACAGGGTATAATTCACCCCTCCACTTT. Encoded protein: CASSLTGTGYNSPLHF.

The CDR3 DNA follows: TGTGCCGTCCGGGTTAGAACGGGAGTGACCTCGACCGCCCGCACAGATACGCAGTATTTT. This sequence encodes CAVRVRTGVTSTARTDTQYF. This chain connects TRBV7-8 to TRBJ2-3; D possibly corresponds to TRBD2 (6 bases). The length of the CDR3 is 20 residues. V was trimmed by 11 bases and J by 1 base, leaving 34 bases between them. Per the germline V gene, CDR1 is SGHVS and CDR2 is FQNEAQ. The full variable domain, completed using reference TRBV7-8 and TRBJ2-3, is GAGVSQSPRYKVAKRGQDVALRCDPISGHVSLFWYQQALGQGPEFLTYFQNEAQLDKSGLPSDRFFAERPEGSVSTLKIQRTQQEDSAVYLCAVRVRTGVTSTARTDTQYFGPGTRLTVL.

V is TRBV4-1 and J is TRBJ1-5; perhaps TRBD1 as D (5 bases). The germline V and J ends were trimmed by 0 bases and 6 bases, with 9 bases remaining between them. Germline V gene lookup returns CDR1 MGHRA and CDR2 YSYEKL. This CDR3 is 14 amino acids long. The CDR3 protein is CASSQDQGGQPQHF. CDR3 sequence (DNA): TGCGCCAGCAGCCAAGATCAGGGAGGTCAGCCCCAGCATTTT.

Written as DNA, the CDR3 is TGTGCCAGCAGCTTCCGGGACAGGGGTTACGAGCAGTACTTC. Residues: CASSFRDRGYEQYF. The chain joins TRBV2 to TRBJ2-7, with 10 bases fitting TRBD1. V lost 6 bases and J lost 4; bases outside the gene matches: 6. This CDR3 spans 14 amino acids. Germline CDR1 SNHLY, CDR2 FYNNEI.

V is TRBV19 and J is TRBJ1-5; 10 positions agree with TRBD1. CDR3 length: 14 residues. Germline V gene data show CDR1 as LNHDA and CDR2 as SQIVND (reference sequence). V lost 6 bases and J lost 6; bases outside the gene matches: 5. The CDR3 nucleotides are TGTGCCAGTAGGGGACAGGGGATATTTCAGCCCCAGCATTTT. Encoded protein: CASRGQGIFQPQHF.

Written as DNA, the CDR3 is TGTGCCAGCAGCTTAGATATGGCGGGAGGTTTGTACGAGCAGTACTTC. The encoded protein is CASSLDMAGGLYEQYF. The chain recombines TRBV11-2 with TRBJ2-7; 8 nucleotides agree with TRBD2. CDR3 length: 16 amino acids. Losses at the gene ends were 0 bases for V and 4 bases for J; bases not matched to a gene: 8. Per germline, CDR1 SGHAT and CDR2 FQNNGV.

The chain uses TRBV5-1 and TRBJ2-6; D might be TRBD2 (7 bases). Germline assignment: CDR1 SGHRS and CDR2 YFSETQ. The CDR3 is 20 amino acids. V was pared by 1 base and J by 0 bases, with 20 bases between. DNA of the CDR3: TGCGCCAGCAGCTTGCCGGGGGGCGCGGATATGGGCTCTGGGGCCAACGTCCTGACTTTC. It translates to CASSLPGGADMGSGANVLTF.

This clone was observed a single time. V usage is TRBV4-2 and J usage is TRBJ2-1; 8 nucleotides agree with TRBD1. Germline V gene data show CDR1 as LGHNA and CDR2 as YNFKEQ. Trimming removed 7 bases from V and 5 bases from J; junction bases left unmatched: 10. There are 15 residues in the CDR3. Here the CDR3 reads CASKGDRLPDNEQFF. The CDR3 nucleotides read TGTGCCAGCAAGGGGGACAGGCTACCTGACAATGAGCAGTTCTTC.

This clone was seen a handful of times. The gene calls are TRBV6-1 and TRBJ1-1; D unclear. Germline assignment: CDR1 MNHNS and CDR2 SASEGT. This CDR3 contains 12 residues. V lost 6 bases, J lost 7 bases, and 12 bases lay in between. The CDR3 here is CASRVGGGEAFF. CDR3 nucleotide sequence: TGTGCCAGCAGAGTAGGAGGTGGTGAAGCTTTCTTT.

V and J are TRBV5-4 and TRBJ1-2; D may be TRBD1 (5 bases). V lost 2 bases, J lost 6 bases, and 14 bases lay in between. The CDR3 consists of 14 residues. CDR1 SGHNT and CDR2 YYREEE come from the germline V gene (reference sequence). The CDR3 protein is CASSLKGSPHGYTF. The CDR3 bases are TGTGCCAGCAGCTTAAAGGGGTCGCCCCATGGCTACACCTTC.

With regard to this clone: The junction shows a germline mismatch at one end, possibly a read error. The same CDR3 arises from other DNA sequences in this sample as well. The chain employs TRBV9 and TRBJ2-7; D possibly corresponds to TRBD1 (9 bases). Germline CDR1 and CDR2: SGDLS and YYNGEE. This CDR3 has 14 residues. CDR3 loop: CASSAGGQGYEQYF. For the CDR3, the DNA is TGTGCCAGTAGCGCGGGGGGACAGGGATACGAGCAGTACTTC. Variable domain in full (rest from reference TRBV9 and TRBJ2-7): DSGVTQTPKHLITATGQRVTLRCSPRSGDLSVYWYQQSLDQGLQFLIQYYNGEERAKGNILERFSAQQFPDLHSELNLSSLELGDSALYFCASSAGGQGYEQYFGPGTRLTVT.

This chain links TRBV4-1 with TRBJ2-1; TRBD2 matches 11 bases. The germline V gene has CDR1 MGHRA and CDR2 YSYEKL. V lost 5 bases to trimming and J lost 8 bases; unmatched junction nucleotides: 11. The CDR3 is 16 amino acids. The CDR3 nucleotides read TGCGCCAGCAGCTCGCAGACTAGCGGGACCCTCGATGAGCAGTTCTTC. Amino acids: CASSSQTSGTLDEQFF.

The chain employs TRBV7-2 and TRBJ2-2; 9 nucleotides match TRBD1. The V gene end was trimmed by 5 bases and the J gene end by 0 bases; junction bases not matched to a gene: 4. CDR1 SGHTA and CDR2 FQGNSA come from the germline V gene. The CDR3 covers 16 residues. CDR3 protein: CASSTRQGANTGELFF. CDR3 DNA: TGTGCCAGCAGCACTAGACAGGGGGCGAACACCGGGGAGCTGTTTTTT.

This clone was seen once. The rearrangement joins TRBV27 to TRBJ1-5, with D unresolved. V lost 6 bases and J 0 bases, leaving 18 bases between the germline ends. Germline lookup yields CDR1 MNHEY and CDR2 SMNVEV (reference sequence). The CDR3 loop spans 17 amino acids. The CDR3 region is CASRDSTEGYSNQPQHF. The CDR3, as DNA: TGTGCCAGCAGAGACTCGACGGAGGGATATAGCAATCAGCCCCAGCATTTT.

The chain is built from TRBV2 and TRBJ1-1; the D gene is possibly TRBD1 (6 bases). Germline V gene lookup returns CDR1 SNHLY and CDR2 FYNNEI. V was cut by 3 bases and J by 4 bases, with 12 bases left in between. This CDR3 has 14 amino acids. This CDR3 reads CASSDPQGPTEAFF. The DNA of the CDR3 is TGTGCCAGCAGTGATCCTCAGGGGCCCACTGAAGCTTTCTTT.

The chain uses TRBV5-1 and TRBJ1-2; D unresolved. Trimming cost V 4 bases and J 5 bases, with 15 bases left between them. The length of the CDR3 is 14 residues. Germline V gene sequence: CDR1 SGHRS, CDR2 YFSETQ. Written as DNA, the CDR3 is TGCGCCAGCAGCCCAGAGGGATTAGGGTATGGCTACACCTTC. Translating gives CASSPEGLGYGYTF.

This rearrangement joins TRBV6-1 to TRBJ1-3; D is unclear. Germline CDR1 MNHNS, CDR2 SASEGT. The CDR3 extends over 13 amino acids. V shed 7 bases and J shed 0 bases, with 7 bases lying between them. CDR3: CASNSYSGNTIYF. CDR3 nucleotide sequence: TGTGCCAGCAATAGCTACTCTGGAAACACCATATATTTT.

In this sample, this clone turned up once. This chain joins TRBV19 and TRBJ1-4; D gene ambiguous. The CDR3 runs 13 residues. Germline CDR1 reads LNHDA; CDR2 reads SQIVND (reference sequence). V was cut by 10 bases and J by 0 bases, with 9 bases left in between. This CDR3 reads CATRGATNEKLFF. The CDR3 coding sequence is TGTGCCACCCGGGGTGCAACTAATGAAAAACTGTTTTTT.

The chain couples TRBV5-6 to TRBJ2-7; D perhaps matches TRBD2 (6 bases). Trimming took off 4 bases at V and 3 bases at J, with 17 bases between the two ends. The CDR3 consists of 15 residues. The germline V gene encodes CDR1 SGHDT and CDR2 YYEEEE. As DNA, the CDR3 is TGTGCCAGCAGCATGTCGGCGGGGACCCTCTACGAGCAGTACTTC. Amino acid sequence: CASSMSAGTLYEQYF.

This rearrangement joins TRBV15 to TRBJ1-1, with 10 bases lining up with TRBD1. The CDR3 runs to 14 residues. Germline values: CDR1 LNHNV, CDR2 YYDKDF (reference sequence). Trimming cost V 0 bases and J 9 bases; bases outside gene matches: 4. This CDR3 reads CATSRDPGQGKAFF. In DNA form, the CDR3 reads TGTGCCACCAGCAGAGATCCGGGACAGGGGAAAGCTTTCTTT.

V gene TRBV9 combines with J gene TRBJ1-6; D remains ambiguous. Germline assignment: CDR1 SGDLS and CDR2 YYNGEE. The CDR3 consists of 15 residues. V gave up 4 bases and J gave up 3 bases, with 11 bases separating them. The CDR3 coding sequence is TGTGCCAGCAGCATTGAGGGTGTCTATAATTCACCCCTCCACTTT. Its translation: CASSIEGVYNSPLHF. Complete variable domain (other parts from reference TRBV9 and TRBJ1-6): DSGVTQTPKHLITATGQRVTLRCSPRSGDLSVYWYQQSLDQGLQFLIQYYNGEERAKGNILERFSAQQFPDLHSELNLSSLELGDSALYFCASSIEGVYNSPLHFGNGTRLTVT.